The 10 T cell receptor beta chains below come from one sample, sequenced in a study of Graves' ophthalmopathy and Graves' hyperthyroidism. Investigators amplified TCR beta CDR3 regions from RNA transcripts. First-round RT-PCR used HTBI primers; second-round multiplex PCR followed. TCRdb itself ran the multiplex PCR reads through MiXCR, one entry per CDR3 protein. The sample has under 350,000 distinct CDR3 sequences; 15% to 20% are singletons. The source material was peripheral blood. The receptors derive from an adult man with Graves' ophthalmopathy.

The chain has TRBV10-3 and TRBJ2-5, with 8 bases aligning to TRBD2. Per germline, CDR1 ENHRY and CDR2 SYGVKD. This CDR3 comprises 13 residues. After removal of 5 bases from V and 4 bases from J, the junction contained 3 bases not matched to a gene. CDR3 coding DNA: TGTGCCATCAGTCCGGGACTAGGAGAGACCCAGTACTTC. Protein: CAISPGLGETQYF.

There are many counts of this clonotype. At one boundary the junction diverges from the germline segment, which might be a read error. The V call is TRBV12-3 or TRBV12-4, the J call TRBJ1-3; D is perhaps TRBD1 (5 bases). The CDR3 contains 15 residues. CDR3 sequence reads: CASRLGSERQGTIYF. The CDR3, as DNA: TGTGCCAGCAGATTAGGGTCGGAGCGGCAGGGCACCATATATTTT.

This clonotype has ten or more counts. This chain connects TRBV11-2 to TRBJ2-2; 9 nucleotides align to TRBD2. Germline V gene lookup returns CDR1 SGHAT and CDR2 FQNNGV. CDR3 length: 17 amino acids. V was clipped by 0 bases and J by 5 bases; unmatched bases: 7. The CDR3 sequence: CASSLDPAGGITGELFF. The CDR3 DNA reads TGTGCCAGCAGCTTAGATCCCGCGGGGGGGATTACCGGGGAGCTGTTTTTT.

This clonotype was counted at least ten times. This chain joins TRBV20-1 and TRBJ2-7; a possible D gene is TRBD2 (5 bases). This CDR3 is 14 amino acids long. Germline loops: CDR1 DFQATT, CDR2 SNEGSKA (reference sequence). V was pared by 5 bases and J by 0 bases, with 14 bases between. The DNA for the CDR3 is TGCAGTGCTCTAGTCCGAAGCGGCTCCTACGAGCAGTACTTC. Amino acids: CSALVRSGSYEQYF.

This clonotype occurred many times. V and J are TRBV6-1 and TRBJ1-5; D unresolved. Germline V lookup: CDR1 MNHNS, CDR2 SASEGT. This CDR3 has 14 amino acids. Trimming removed 1 base from V and 3 bases from J, with 7 bases in between. The CDR3 protein is CASSEDYFNQPQHF. CDR3 nucleotide sequence: TGTGCCAGCAGTGAAGATTATTTCAATCAGCCCCAGCATTTT.

This clonotype was detected only a few times. A read error may be the cause here, since a much bigger clone is one base away. The chain recombines TRBV11-2 with TRBJ2-4; possible D gene TRBD2, 6 bases. Germline lookup yields CDR1 SGHAT and CDR2 FQNNGV. CDR3 length: 15 residues. The CDR3 loop reads CASSLRGTRNIIHYF. CDR3 nucleotides: TGTGCCAGCAGCTTAAGAGGGACTCGGAATATCATTCATTACTTC.

This clonotype was recorded many times. The V gene is TRBV2, the J gene TRBJ1-5; D ambiguous. The CDR3 is 11 residues long. In germline, CDR1 is SNHLY, CDR2 FYNNEI. V was trimmed by 5 bases and J by 10 bases, leaving 9 bases between them. The CDR3 DNA reads TGTGCCAGCAGTATCGGGGAACCCCAGCATTTT. Amino acid sequence: CASSIGEPQHF.

This clonotype was detected ten times or more. The chain couples TRBV29-1 to TRBJ2-7, with 7 bases that match TRBD1. Germline CDR1 reads SQVTM; CDR2 reads ANQGSEA. The CDR3 runs 15 residues. The J segment lost 3 bases and the V segment lost 6 bases, leaving 14 bases of the junction unmatched. As DNA, the CDR3 is TGCAGCGTAGGAACGCCGGGACAGTCTAGCTACGAGCAGTACTTC. The encoded protein is CSVGTPGQSSYEQYF.

In this sample, this clonotype turned up many times. J is TRBJ1-1 and V is TRBV5-1; D gene unclear. CDR1 and CDR2 (germline): SGHRS, YFSETQ. V dropped 4 bases and J dropped 0 bases, with 10 bases sitting between them. The CDR3 loop spans 14 amino acids. The CDR3 DNA reads TGCGCCAGCAGCATGAGCGCCATGAACACTGAAGCTTTCTTT. Translation: CASSMSAMNTEAFF.

This clonotype has a count of ten or more. This chain uses TRBV5-6 with TRBJ2-7, with D perhaps matching TRBD2 (5 bases). V lost 0 bases, J lost 1 base, and 11 bases lay in between. The CDR3 has 15 residues. CDR1 and CDR2 (germline): SGHDT, YYEEEE. This chain's CDR3 is CASSLVDGVSYEQYF. Here the CDR3 DNA reads TGTGCCAGCAGCTTGGTAGACGGGGTATCCTACGAGCAGTACTTC.